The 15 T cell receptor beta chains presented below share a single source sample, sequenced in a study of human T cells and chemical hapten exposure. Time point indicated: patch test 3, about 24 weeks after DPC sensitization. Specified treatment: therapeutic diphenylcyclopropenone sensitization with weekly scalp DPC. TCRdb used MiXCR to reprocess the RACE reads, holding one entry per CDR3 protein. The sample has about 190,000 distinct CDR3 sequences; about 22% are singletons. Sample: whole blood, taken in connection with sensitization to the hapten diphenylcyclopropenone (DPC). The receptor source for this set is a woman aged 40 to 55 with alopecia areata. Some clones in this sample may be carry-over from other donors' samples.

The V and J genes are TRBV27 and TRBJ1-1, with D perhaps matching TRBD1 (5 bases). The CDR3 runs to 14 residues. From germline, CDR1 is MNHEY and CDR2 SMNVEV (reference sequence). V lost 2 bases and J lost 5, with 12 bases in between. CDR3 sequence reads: CASSLAGYHTEAFF. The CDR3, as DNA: TGTGCCAGCAGTTTAGCAGGGTATCATACTGAAGCTTTCTTT.

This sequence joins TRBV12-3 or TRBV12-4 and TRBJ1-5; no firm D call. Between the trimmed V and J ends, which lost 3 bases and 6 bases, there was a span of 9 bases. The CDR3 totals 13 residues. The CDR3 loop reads CASSFEGGQPQHF. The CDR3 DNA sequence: TGTGCCAGCAGTTTTGAGGGCGGTCAGCCCCAGCATTTT.

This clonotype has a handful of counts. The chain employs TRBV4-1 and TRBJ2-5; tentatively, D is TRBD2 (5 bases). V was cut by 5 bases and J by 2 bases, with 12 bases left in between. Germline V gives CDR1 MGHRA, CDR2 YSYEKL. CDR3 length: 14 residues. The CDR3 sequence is CASSYRAAQETQYF. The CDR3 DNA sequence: TGCGCCAGCAGCTACCGAGCGGCACAAGAGACCCAGTACTTC.

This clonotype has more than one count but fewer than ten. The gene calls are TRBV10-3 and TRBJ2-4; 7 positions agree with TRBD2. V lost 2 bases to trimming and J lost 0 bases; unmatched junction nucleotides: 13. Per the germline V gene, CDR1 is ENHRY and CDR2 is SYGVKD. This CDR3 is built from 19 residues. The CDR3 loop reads CAISERPASGVLAKNIQYF. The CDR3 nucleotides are TGTGCCATCAGTGAGCGCCCGGCTAGCGGTGTTCTAGCCAAAAACATTCAGTACTTC.

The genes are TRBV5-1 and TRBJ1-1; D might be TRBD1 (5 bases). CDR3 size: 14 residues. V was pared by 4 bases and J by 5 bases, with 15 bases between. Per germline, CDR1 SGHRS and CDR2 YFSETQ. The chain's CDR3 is CASSVGVGGTEAFF. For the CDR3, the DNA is TGCGCCAGCAGCGTAGGGGTAGGCGGTACTGAAGCTTTCTTT.

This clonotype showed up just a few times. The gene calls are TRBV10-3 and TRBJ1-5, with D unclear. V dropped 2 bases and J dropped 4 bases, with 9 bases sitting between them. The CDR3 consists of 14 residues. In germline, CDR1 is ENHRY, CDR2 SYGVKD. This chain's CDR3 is CAISEGNWNQPQHF. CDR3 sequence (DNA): TGTGCCATCAGTGAGGGGAATTGGAATCAGCCCCAGCATTTT.

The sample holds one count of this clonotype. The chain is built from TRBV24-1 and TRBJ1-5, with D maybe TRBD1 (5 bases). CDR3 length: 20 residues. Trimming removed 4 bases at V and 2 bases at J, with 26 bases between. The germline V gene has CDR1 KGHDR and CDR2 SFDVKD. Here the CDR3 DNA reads TGTGCCACCAGTGACCGCGGAGGGTTTGAGGGCCAGGGAGGCAATCAGCCCCAGCATTTT. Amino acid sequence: CATSDRGGFEGQGGNQPQHF.

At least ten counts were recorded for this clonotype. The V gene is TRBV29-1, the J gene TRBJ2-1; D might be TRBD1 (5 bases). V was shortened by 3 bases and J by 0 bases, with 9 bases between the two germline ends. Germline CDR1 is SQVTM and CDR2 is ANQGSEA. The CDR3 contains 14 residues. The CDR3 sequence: CSVEAGFSYNEQFF. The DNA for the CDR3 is TGCAGCGTTGAGGCAGGGTTCTCCTACAATGAGCAGTTCTTC.

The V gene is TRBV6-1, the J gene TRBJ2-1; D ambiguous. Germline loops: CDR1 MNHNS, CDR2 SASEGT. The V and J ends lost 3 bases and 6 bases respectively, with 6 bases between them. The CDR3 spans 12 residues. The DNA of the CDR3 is TGTGCCAGCAGTGATCCGGGCAATGAGCAGTTCTTC. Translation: CASSDPGNEQFF.

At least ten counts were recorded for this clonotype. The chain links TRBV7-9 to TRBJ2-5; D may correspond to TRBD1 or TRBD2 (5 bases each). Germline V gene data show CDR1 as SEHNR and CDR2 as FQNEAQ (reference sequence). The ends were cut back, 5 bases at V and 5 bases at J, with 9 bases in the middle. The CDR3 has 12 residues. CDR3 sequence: CASSRDVETQYF. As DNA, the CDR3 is TGTGCCAGCAGCCGGGACGTTGAGACCCAGTACTTC.

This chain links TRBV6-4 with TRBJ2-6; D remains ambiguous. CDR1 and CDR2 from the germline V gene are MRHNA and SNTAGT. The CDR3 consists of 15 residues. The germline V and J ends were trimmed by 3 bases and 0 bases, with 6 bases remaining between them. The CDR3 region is CASSEGSSGANVLTF. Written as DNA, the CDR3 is TGTGCCAGCAGTGAGGGCAGCTCTGGGGCCAACGTCCTGACTTTC.

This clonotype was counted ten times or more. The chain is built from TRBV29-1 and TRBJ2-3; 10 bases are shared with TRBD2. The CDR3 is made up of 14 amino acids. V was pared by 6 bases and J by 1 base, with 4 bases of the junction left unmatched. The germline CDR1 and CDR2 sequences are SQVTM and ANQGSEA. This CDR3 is CSVSGLAGTDTQYF. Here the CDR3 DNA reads TGCAGCGTCTCCGGACTAGCGGGCACAGATACGCAGTATTTT.

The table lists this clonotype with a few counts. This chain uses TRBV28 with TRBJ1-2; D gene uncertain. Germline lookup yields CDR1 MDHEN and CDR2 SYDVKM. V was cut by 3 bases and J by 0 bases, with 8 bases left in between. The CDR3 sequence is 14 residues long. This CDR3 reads CASSFPTTNYGYTF. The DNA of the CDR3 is TGTGCCAGCAGTTTCCCGACAACTAACTATGGCTACACCTTC.

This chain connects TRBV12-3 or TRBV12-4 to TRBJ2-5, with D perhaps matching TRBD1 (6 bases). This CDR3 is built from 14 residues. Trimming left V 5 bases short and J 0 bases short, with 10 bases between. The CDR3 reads CASSPRDNQETQYF. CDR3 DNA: TGTGCCAGCAGTCCCCGGGACAACCAAGAGACCCAGTACTTC.

CDR3 nucleotide sequence: TGTGCCAGCAGCACGTTCGGGGGGTCCTTAGATACGCAGTATTTT. Translated, it gives CASSTFGGSLDTQYF. This chain joins TRBV7-9 and TRBJ2-3; 7 bases fit TRBD2. Trimming at V came to 5 bases and at J to 5 bases, leaving 10 bases not matched to a gene. The CDR3 is 15 amino acids. The germline CDR1 and CDR2 sequences are SEHNR and FQNEAQ (reference sequence).